This is a list of T cell receptor beta chains from one sample in a study of cytomegalovirus exposure and HLA in healthy donors. Some clones are missing from TCRdb's copy, which holds only in-frame ones; the method was immunoSEQ multiplex PCR. Among around 140,000 clones listed, less than 80% were seen once. Sequenced sample: PBMCs. Receptor source: a female donor in good health and CMV-seropositive. The CDR3 runs from the conserved cysteine through the conserved F or W. Fields, in order: V gene, D gene, J gene, clone size, CDR3 DNA, CDR3 protein. D genes are given only for firm matches. Some rows have no size entry. The others give once, few or many, or a class for an expanded clone.

V: TRBV7-9; D: .; J: TRBJ2-7; size: once; DNA: TGTGCCAGCAGCTCCCCCACAGGGTCCCACGAGCAGTACTTC; CDR3: CASSSPTGSHEQYF
V: TRBV4-1; D: .; J: TRBJ2-3; size: once; DNA: TGCGCCAGCAGCCAAGATGGGGCAGGAACTAGCACAGATACGCAGTATTTT; CDR3: CASSQDGAGTSTDTQYF
V: TRBV5-1; D: TRBD1; J: TRBJ2-5; size: .; DNA: TGCGCCAGCAGCCCCCCCTCGGGGACAGGGTATAAGACCCAGTACTTC; CDR3: CASSPPSGTGYKTQYF
V: TRBV6-5; D: .; J: TRBJ1-2; size: .; DNA: TGTGCCAGCAGTTTCAGGGCAGAGAACTATGGCTACACCTTC; CDR3: CASSFRAENYGYTF
V: TRBV5-1; D: TRBD1; J: TRBJ1-3; size: .; DNA: TGCGCCAGCAGCGTACAGGGGCCGCACTCTGGAAACACCATATATTTT; CDR3: CASSVQGPHSGNTIYF
V: TRBV10-2; D: TRBD2; J: TRBJ2-1; size: .; DNA: TGCGCCAGCAGAGAACTAGCGGGAGGGCCCTACAATGAGCAGTTCTTC; CDR3: CASRELAGGPYNEQFF
V: TRBV6-6; D: TRBD1; J: TRBJ1-1; size: .; DNA: TGTGCCAGCCGAGGGGGCAATAAGAACACTGAAGCTTTCTTT; CDR3: CASRGGNKNTEAFF
V: TRBV29-1; D: .; J: TRBJ2-7; size: once; DNA: TGCAGCGTTGGGCAGACCTACGAGCAGTACTTC; CDR3: CSVGQTYEQYF
V: TRBV2; D: .; J: TRBJ2-1; size: .; DNA: TGTGCCAGAGGCATCGGGAATGAGCAGTTCTTC; CDR3: CARGIGNEQFF
V: TRBV5-1; D: TRBD1; J: TRBJ2-4; size: .; DNA: TGCGCCAGCAGGACTACCGGGACAGGGGGAGACATTCAGTACTTC; CDR3: CASRTTGTGGDIQYF
V: TRBV5-1; D: .; J: TRBJ2-7; size: .; DNA: TGCGCCAGCAGCTTGGGGTCTACGACCTACGAGCAGTACTTC; CDR3: CASSLGSTTYEQYF
V: TRBV11-2; D: TRBD1; J: TRBJ1-2; size: .; DNA: TGTGCCAGCAGCATCTCTGACAGGGCGGGGGGCTACACCTTC; CDR3: CASSISDRAGGYTF
V: TRBV2; D: TRBD2; J: TRBJ2-5; size: few; DNA: TGTGCCAGCAGAACTGGAAGCGGGGGCTACGGGGAGACCCAGTACTTC; CDR3: CASRTGSGGYGETQYF
V: TRBV6-1; D: .; J: TRBJ1-1; size: .; DNA: TGTGCCAGCTACAACAGGGCAACGAACACTGAAGCTTTCTTT; CDR3: CASYNRATNTEAFF
V: TRBV6-5; D: .; J: TRBJ1-1; size: .; DNA: TGTGCCAGCAGTTACGGTCTGGGTGCGGACACTGAAGCTTTCTTT; CDR3: CASSYGLGADTEAFF
V: TRBV5-1; D: TRBD2; J: TRBJ2-5; size: few; DNA: TGCGCCAGCAGCTTGGCTGCGGGGGGAGAGACCCAGTACTTC; CDR3: CASSLAAGGETQYF
V: TRBV19; D: .; J: TRBJ2-3; size: .; DNA: TGTGCCAGTACTAGGGGGAATACAGATACGCAGTATTTT; CDR3: CASTRGNTDTQYF
V: TRBV5-1; D: .; J: TRBJ2-1; size: .; DNA: TGCGCCAGCAGCTTTACTAGCACAGATTACAATGAGCAGTTCTTC; CDR3: CASSFTSTDYNEQFF
V: TRBV2; D: .; J: TRBJ1-2; size: .; DNA: TGTGCCAGCAGTGTTTCTCAGAATGGCTACACCTTC; CDR3: CASSVSQNGYTF
V: TRBV5-1; D: .; J: TRBJ1-2; size: .; DNA: TGCGCCAGCAGCAAACGGTCTGAGAACGGCTACACCTTC; CDR3: CASSKRSENGYTF
V: TRBV5-4; D: TRBD2; J: TRBJ2-5; size: .; DNA: TGTGCCAGCAGCCCCGGGACTAGCGGGAGTCCCGAGACCCAGTACTTC; CDR3: CASSPGTSGSPETQYF
V: TRBV29-1; D: TRBD1; J: TRBJ2-7; size: few; DNA: TGCAGCGTTTCACAGGGGGCAATAGGCGAGCAGTACTTC; CDR3: CSVSQGAIGEQYF
V: TRBV15; D: .; J: TRBJ2-3; size: .; DNA: TGTGCCACCAGCAGAGATTCGGACACCACAGATACGCAGTATTTT; CDR3: CATSRDSDTTDTQYF
V: TRBV11-1; D: TRBD2; J: TRBJ2-2; size: .; DNA: TGTGCCAGCCGCCGACTAGCGGGCGGCGGGGAGCTGTTTTTT; CDR3: CASRRLAGGGELFF
V: TRBV10-3; D: TRBD2; J: TRBJ2-7; size: .; DNA: TGTGCCATCAGTGAGCCCGAGCGGGAGTACGAGCAGTACTTC; CDR3: CAISEPEREYEQYF
V: TRBV5-1; D: .; J: TRBJ2-1; size: few; DNA: TGCGCCAGCAGCATGGACCATAACAAATACAATGAGCAGTTCTTC; CDR3: CASSMDHNKYNEQFF
V: TRBV5-1; D: .; J: TRBJ1-1; size: .; DNA: TGCGCCAGCAGCTTGGAGCGTGGGAACACTGAAGCTTTCTTT; CDR3: CASSLERGNTEAFF
V: TRBV19; D: .; J: TRBJ2-7; size: .; DNA: TGTGCCAGTAGTATAGCCGGGAGAGACCTGTACGAGCAGTACTTC; CDR3: CASSIAGRDLYEQYF
V: TRBV14; D: .; J: TRBJ2-1; size: .; DNA: TGTGCCAGCAGCCAAGAAGGCAGGGTTCGGTCCTACAATGAGCAGTTCTTC; CDR3: CASSQEGRVRSYNEQFF
V: TRBV18; D: TRBD1; J: TRBJ2-7; size: .; DNA: TGTGCCAGCTCTCCCGGACAGGTTGGGCAGTACTTC; CDR3: CASSPGQVGQYF
V: TRBV13; D: .; J: TRBJ2-6; size: .; DNA: TGTGCCAGCAGCTTCTCCCCCTTCCTGAACAAGGGGCCTGGGGCCAACGTCCTGACTTTC; CDR3: CASSFSPFLNKGPGANVLTF
V: TRBV5-6; D: TRBD1; J: TRBJ1-3; size: .; DNA: TGTGCCAGCAGCTTTGGGGACAGGGACGGAAACACCATATATTTT; CDR3: CASSFGDRDGNTIYF
V: TRBV2; D: TRBD1; J: TRBJ2-1; size: .; DNA: TGTGCCAGCAGTGACCCCCCCGGACAGGGGGCTGAGAATGAGCAGTTCTTC; CDR3: CASSDPPGQGAENEQFF
V: TRBV30; D: .; J: TRBJ2-7; size: few; DNA: TGTGCCTGGAGTCCAGGCAGTATGTACGAGCAGTACTTC; CDR3: CAWSPGSMYEQYF
V: TRBV6-5; D: .; J: TRBJ1-5; size: .; DNA: TGTGCCAGCAGTTCTCAGGGGATTAGAGGGCAGCCCCAGCATTTT; CDR3: CASSSQGIRGQPQHF
V: TRBV6-1; D: .; J: TRBJ2-4; size: .; DNA: TGTGCCAGCAGTGTACGACCGAAATCCGGGACTTTAAGCCTTCAGTACTTC; CDR3: CASSVRPKSGTLSLQYF
V: TRBV5-1; D: TRBD2; J: TRBJ2-3; size: .; DNA: TGCGCCAGCAGCTTGGTAGTGGCGGGAGGGATCACAGATACGCAGTATTTT; CDR3: CASSLVVAGGITDTQYF
V: TRBV15; D: TRBD1; J: TRBJ2-1; size: .; DNA: TGTGCCACCAGCAGAGATAGTGCCACCGGGACAGGGAGCCATGAGCAGTTCTTC; CDR3: CATSRDSATGTGSHEQFF
V: TRBV19; D: .; J: TRBJ1-2; size: .; DNA: TGTGCCACCTCCGACAGAAACTATGGCTACACCTTC; CDR3: CATSDRNYGYTF
V: TRBV19; D: TRBD1; J: TRBJ2-2; size: .; DNA: TGTGCCAGTGAACGAAACGACAGGGGCGGCACCGGGGAGCTGTTTTTT; CDR3: CASERNDRGGTGELFF
V: TRBV7-9; D: TRBD2; J: TRBJ2-1; size: .; DNA: TGTGCCAGCAGCTCACTAGCGGGAGGGATAGATGAGCAGTTCTTC; CDR3: CASSSLAGGIDEQFF
V: TRBV14; D: TRBD2; J: TRBJ2-1; size: .; DNA: TGTGCCAGCAGCCACGCGGGAGTCGGATACAATGAGCAGTTCTTC; CDR3: CASSHAGVGYNEQFF
V: TRBV6-6; D: TRBD1; J: TRBJ1-2; size: .; DNA: TGTGCCAGCAGTTACAACAGGGGAAGTCGGGGCTACACCTTC; CDR3: CASSYNRGSRGYTF
V: TRBV10-3; D: TRBD1; J: TRBJ2-7; size: .; DNA: TGTGCCATCTCCCGGGACAGGGGGTTCTACGAGCAGTACTTC; CDR3: CAISRDRGFYEQYF
V: TRBV28; D: .; J: TRBJ1-2; size: .; DNA: TGTGCCAGCAGTTTTCGGCAGGGCCACTATGGCTACACCTTC; CDR3: CASSFRQGHYGYTF